This is a list of T cell receptor beta chains from one sample in a study of cytomegalovirus exposure and HLA in healthy donors. Repertoires were generated with immunoSEQ multiplex PCR, while TCRdb's copy carries only in-frame clones and drops some. The repertoire includes 250,000 to 350,000 clones, about 80% of them detected once, and roughly 0.3% sits in the top ten. The material sequenced was PBMCs. These receptors all come from a girl aged 2-10 years in good health and CMV-seronegative. CDR3s include the opening cysteine and the closing phenylalanine or tryptophan. D genes are given only for firm matches. A row's size may be missing; if present it is once, few, many or a size class.

TRBD2 16 NA TRBJ2-1 TRBV9 CASSVDLAESDNEQFF TGTGCCAGCAGCGTAGATCTAGCGGAGAGCGACAATGAGCAGTTCTTC
NA 13 once TRBJ2-1 TRBV19 CASTTGLSNEQFF TGTGCCAGTACTACGGGACTTTCCAATGAGCAGTTCTTC
TRBD2 13 NA TRBJ2-1 TRBV6-5 CASSTSGGNEQFF TGTGCCAGCAGCACCTCGGGGGGTAATGAGCAGTTCTTC
NA 13 NA TRBJ2-3 TRBV11-2 CASSLIIMDTQYF TGTGCCAGCAGCTTAATCATCATGGATACGCAGTATTTT
NA 11 NA TRBJ2-5 TRBV19 CASSLQETQYF TGTGCCAGTAGCCTACAAGAGACCCAGTACTTC
TRBD1 17 NA TRBJ1-2 TRBV5-1 CASSLGTGPRMIYGYTF TGCGCCAGCAGCTTGGGGACAGGGCCCCGGATGATCTATGGCTACACCTTC
NA 16 NA TRBJ2-2 TRBV27 CASSPNPGLNTGELFF TGTGCCAGCAGTCCGAATCCGGGACTCAACACCGGGGAGCTGTTTTTT
NA 16 few TRBJ1-6 TRBV5-6 CASSRGTTTINSPLHF TGTGCCAGCAGCCGCGGGACCACTACGATTAATTCACCCCTCCACTTT
TRBD1 15 NA TRBJ1-4 TRBV6-1 CASSEWTGLGEKLFF TGTGCCAGCAGTGAATGGACAGGGTTGGGTGAAAAACTGTTTTTT
NA 14 NA TRBJ1-2 TRBV7-3 CASSLGPRGYGYTF TGTGCCAGCAGCTTAGGTCCCAGGGGCTATGGCTACACCTTC
NA 13 NA TRBJ2-1 TRBV29-1 CSETGKGGNEQFF TGCAGCGAGACAGGGAAGGGAGGCAATGAGCAGTTCTTC